This T cell receptor beta chain emerged from a study of shared clonotypes between healthy human individuals. Study-wide points: There were few donors, and this limited the genetic and exposure-history diversity represented. Rarefaction revealed incomplete sorted-subset sequencing despite large depth. When compared with the clonotypes that were shared by all four sorted-subset donors, the non-shared clonotypes turned out to have lower generation probabilities.

A CD45RA+ naive subset and a CD45RA-negative memory subset were split from CD4+ cells. The assay was immunoSEQ multiplex PCR, and TCRdb's table has in-frame clones only and misses some. Among approximately 1.5 million clones listed, 98% were seen once. A word on this clone: The antigen remains undetermined.

The receptor was isolated from a man aged 25 to 45 in good health. Material for sequencing was naive CD4+ T cells sorted from blood. Subset in this sample: CD45RA+ positively selected.

The CDR3 sequence: CASSLGLAVPSLPGEQYF. CDR3 sequence (DNA): TGCGCCAGCAGCTTGGGACTAGCGGTACCCTCTCTTCCCGGGGAGCAGTACTTC. V gene TRBV5-1 combines with J gene TRBJ2-7; 9 nucleotides match TRBD2. V trimming: 0 bases; J trimming: 7 bases; junction bases outside the gene matches: 17. Germline CDR1 SGHRS, CDR2 YFSETQ. The CDR3 has 18 amino acids.